This passage covers 10 T cell receptor beta chains from one sample sequenced in a study of shared clonotypes between healthy human individuals. CD45RO negativity and positive selection for CCR7 defined naive CD8 cells, a population that excluded terminally differentiated effector memory CD45RA+ cells. The protocol was immunoSEQ multiplex PCR, while the TCRdb copy is restricted to in-frame clones and leaves out a portion. The repertoire includes around 2,000,000 clones, just under 95% of them detected once, and 1% to 1.3% sits in the top ten. The sequencing input was naive CD8+ T cells sorted from blood. Source of these receptors: a man younger than 30 in good health.

The J gene is TRBJ1-4, the V gene TRBV18; the D is unclear. Germline V lookup: CDR1 KGHSH, CDR2 LQKENI. V lost 2 bases and J lost 0, with 10 bases in between. The CDR3 consists of 16 residues. CDR3 DNA: TGTGCCAGCTCACCAAATCGGGCGGCAACTAATGAAAAACTGTTTTTT. This encodes CASSPNRAATNEKLFF.

In its sample, this clone was seen a few times. The V call is TRBV28, the J call TRBJ2-4; D not resolved. This CDR3 comprises 13 residues. Looked up from germline, CDR1 is MDHEN and CDR2 is SYDVKM. Trimming shortened V by 5 bases and J by 8 bases, and 13 bases separated the two germline ends. The DNA of the CDR3 is TGTGCCAGCAGTCCAGACGTTGGGGACATTCAGTACTTC. As protein: CASSPDVGDIQYF. The whole variable domain, filled in from reference TRBV28 and TRBJ2-4, reads DVKVTQSSRYLVKRTGEKVFLECVQDMDHENMFWYRQDPGLGLRLIYFSYDVKMKEKGDIPEGYSVSREKKERFSLILESASTNQTSMYLCASSPDVGDIQYFGAGTRLSVL.

The rearrangement links TRBV27 to TRBJ2-7; D might be TRBD2 (7 bases). The germline V gene has CDR1 MNHEY and CDR2 SMNVEV (reference sequence). The CDR3 length is 13 residues. Trimming removed 1 base from V and 6 bases from J, with 10 bases in between. The CDR3 DNA reads as TGTGCCAGCAGTTTATGGGGGGGGCGCGAGCAGTACTTC. Translating it yields CASSLWGGREQYF.

This clone showed up many times. Other DNA sequences of this sample code for an identical CDR3. CDR3 protein: CASSPGTGAYEQYF. CDR3 DNA: TGTGCCAGTAGCCCCGGGACAGGGGCCTACGAGCAGTACTTC. The gene calls are TRBV19 and TRBJ2-7, with TRBD1 identical over 10 bases. CDR1 and CDR2 from the germline V gene are LNHDA and SQIVND (reference sequence). With V trimmed by 6 bases and J by 2 bases, 4 bases remained unmatched. This CDR3 has 14 amino acids. Filled out from reference TRBV19 and TRBJ2-7, the complete variable domain reads DGGITQSPKYLFRKEGQNVTLSCEQNLNHDAMYWYRQDPGQGLRLIYYSQIVNDFQKGDIAEGYSVSREKKESFPLTVTSAQKNPTAFYLCASSPGTGAYEQYFGPGTRLTVT.

The chain's CDR3 is CASSYGGGDNYGYTF. CDR3 bases: TGTGCCAGCAGTTACGGGGGAGGAGACAACTATGGCTACACCTTC. The chain joins TRBV6-5 to TRBJ1-2; D is possibly TRBD1 (5 bases). The V gene lost 2 bases and the J gene lost 2 bases, with 12 bases spanning the gap. The CDR3 is made up of 15 amino acids. Germline V gene data show CDR1 as MNHEY and CDR2 as SVGAGI.

This clone was observed a single time. This rearrangement joins TRBV7-8 to TRBJ2-5; 10 bases match TRBD2. Per germline, CDR1 SGHVS and CDR2 FQNEAQ. Germline trimming cut 2 bases from V and 3 bases from J; bases unmatched to any gene: 3. The CDR3 has 15 residues. The CDR3 region has the DNA TGTGCCAGCAGCTTACCGCTAGCGGGAGAAGAGACCCAGTACTTC. It encodes CASSLPLAGEETQYF. Combining the CDR3 with reference TRBV7-8 and TRBJ2-5 gives the whole variable domain GAGVSQSPRYKVAKRGQDVALRCDPISGHVSLFWYQQALGQGPEFLTYFQNEAQLDKSGLPSDRFFAERPEGSVSTLKIQRTQQEDSAVYLCASSLPLAGEETQYFGPGTRLLVL.

The chain links TRBV2 to TRBJ1-6, with 9 nucleotides matching TRBD1. In germline, CDR1 is SNHLY, CDR2 FYNNEI. This CDR3 spans 14 amino acids. V shed 6 bases and J 11 bases; nucleotides not matched to a gene: 8. The CDR3 loop is CASRETGGGTPLHF. The CDR3, as DNA: TGTGCCAGCAGGGAGACAGGGGGAGGTACACCCCTCCACTTT. The variable domain in full, with the rest retrieved from reference TRBV2 and TRBJ1-6, is EPEVTQTPSHQVTQMGQEVILRCVPISNHLYFYWYRQILGQKVEFLVSFYNNEISEKSEIFDDQFSVERPDGSNFTLKIRSTKLEDSAMYFCASRETGGGTPLHFGNGTRLTVT.

The V call is TRBV5-1, the J call TRBJ2-7; TRBD1 agrees at 7 bases. The ends lost 4 bases at V and 7 bases at J; junction bases unmatched: 11. The germline gives CDR1 SGHRS, CDR2 YFSETQ. This CDR3 is built from 14 residues. The CDR3 region is CASSRGQSSGEQYF. DNA of the CDR3: TGCGCCAGCAGCCGGGGACAGTCCTCCGGGGAGCAGTACTTC.

The CDR3 nucleotides read TGTGCCTGGAGGGAGGACTGGGACTACGAGCAGTACTTC. Translating gives CAWREDWDYEQYF. The chain has TRBV30 and TRBJ2-7; D perhaps matches TRBD2 (5 bases). Per germline, CDR1 GTSNPN and CDR2 SVGIG (reference sequence). V was pared by 3 bases and J by 3 bases, with 12 bases between. The CDR3 contains 13 residues.

The CDR3 spells CASTGEWVTGKAFF. The CDR3 DNA sequence: TGTGCCAGCACCGGAGAGTGGGTGACAGGGAAAGCTTTCTTT. The chain has TRBV7-9 and TRBJ1-1; 7 bases fit TRBD1. The V gene end was trimmed by 7 bases and the J gene end by 9 bases; junction bases not matched to a gene: 14. Germline V lookup: CDR1 SEHNR, CDR2 FQNEAQ (reference sequence). The CDR3 covers 14 residues.